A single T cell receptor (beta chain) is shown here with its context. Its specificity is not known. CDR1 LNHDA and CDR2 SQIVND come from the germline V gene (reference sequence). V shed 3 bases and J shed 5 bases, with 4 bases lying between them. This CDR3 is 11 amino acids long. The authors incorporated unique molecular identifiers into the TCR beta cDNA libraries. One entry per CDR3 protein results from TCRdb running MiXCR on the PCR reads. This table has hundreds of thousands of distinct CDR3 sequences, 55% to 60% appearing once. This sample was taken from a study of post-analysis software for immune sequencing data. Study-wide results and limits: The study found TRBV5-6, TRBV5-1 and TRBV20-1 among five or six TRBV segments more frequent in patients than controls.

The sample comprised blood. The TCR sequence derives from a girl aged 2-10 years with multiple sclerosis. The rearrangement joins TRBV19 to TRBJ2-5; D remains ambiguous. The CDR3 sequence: CASSISETQYF. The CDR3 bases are TGTGCCAGTAGTATTTCGGAGACCCAGTACTTC.